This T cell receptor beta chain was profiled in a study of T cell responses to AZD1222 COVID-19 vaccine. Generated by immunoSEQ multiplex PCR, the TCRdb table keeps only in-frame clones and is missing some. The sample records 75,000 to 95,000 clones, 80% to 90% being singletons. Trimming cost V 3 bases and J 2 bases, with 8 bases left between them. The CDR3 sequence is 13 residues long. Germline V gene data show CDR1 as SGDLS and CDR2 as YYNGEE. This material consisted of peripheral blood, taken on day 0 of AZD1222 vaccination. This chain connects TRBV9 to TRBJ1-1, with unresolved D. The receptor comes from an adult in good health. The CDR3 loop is CASSAEPNTEAFF. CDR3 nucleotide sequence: TGTGCCAGCAGCGCCGAACCCAACACTGAAGCTTTCTTT.